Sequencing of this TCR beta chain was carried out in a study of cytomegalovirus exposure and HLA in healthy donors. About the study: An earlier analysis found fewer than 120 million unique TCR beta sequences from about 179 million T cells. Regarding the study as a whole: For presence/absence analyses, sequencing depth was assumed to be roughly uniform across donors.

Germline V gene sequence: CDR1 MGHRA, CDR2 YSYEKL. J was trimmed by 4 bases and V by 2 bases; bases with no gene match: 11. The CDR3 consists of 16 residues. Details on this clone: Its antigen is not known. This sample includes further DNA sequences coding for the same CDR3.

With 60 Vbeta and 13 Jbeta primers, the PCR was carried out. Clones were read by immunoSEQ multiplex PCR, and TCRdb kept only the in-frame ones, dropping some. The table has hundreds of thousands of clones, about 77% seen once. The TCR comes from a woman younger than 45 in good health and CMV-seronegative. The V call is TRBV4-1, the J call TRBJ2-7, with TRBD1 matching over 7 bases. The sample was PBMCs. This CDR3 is CASSQTSHRGAYEQYF. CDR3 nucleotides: TGCGCCAGCAGCCAAACCTCACACAGGGGCGCGTACGAGCAGTACTTC.